This T cell receptor (beta chain) was obtained from a study of blood T cell repertoires in COVID-19. Study in general: From the United States, Italy and Spain came samples of acute and convalescent COVID-19.

CDR1 is LGHDT, CDR2 YNNKEL, per germline (reference sequence). This CDR3 is 15 amino acids long. After removal of 4 bases from V and 5 bases from J, the junction contained 10 bases not matched to a gene. Across under 25 US areas, participants ranged in age from about 18 to 100 years. Assignments of participants to cohorts depended upon their own reported clinical history. In its sample, this clone was seen once. Clones were sequenced by immunoSEQ multiplex PCR, and TCRdb holds only the in-frame ones, with some missing. Of 200,000 to 250,000 clones in the sample, just under 85% are singletons; the top ten hold about 1.3%.

This sequence joins TRBV3-1 (or the pseudogene TRBV3-2) and TRBJ1-2; 7 bases are a match to TRBD1. Material for sequencing was PBMCs or T cells enriched from blood (not recorded which). This clonotype originated in a woman in her forties with acute COVID-19. The CDR3 is CASSPRDSSLYGYTF. CDR3 bases: TGTGCCAGCAGCCCTCGGGACAGCTCCCTTTATGGCTACACCTTC.